This TCR beta chain stems from a study of blood T cell repertoires in COVID-19. For the study at large: Specimens from acute and convalescent COVID-19 originated in the United States, Italy and Spain. The cDNA or gDNA used as material had been derived from T cells, B-cell-depleted T cells, or PBMCs.

The V end was cut by 0 bases, the J end by 5 bases, with 11 bases between. CDR1 is SGHRS, CDR2 YFSETQ, per germline. The CDR3 covers 15 residues. Methods used by the authors: Amplification of reference gene primers was used by the study to estimate nucleated cell counts. Produced via immunoSEQ multiplex PCR; TCRdb's table is partial and in-frame only. Clone size and the V and J calls come from that table; the DNA yielded D and trimming. The table records some 170,000 clones, 80% to 90% of them present only once. The gene calls are TRBV5-1 and TRBJ2-2; possibly TRBD2 for D (7 bases). Input material: peripheral blood. The sequence was collected from a man aged 35 to 55 with acute or convalescent COVID-19. CDR3: CASSLAQGGTGELFF. The CDR3 DNA follows: TGCGCCAGCAGCTTGGCACAGGGAGGGACCGGGGAGCTGTTTTTT.